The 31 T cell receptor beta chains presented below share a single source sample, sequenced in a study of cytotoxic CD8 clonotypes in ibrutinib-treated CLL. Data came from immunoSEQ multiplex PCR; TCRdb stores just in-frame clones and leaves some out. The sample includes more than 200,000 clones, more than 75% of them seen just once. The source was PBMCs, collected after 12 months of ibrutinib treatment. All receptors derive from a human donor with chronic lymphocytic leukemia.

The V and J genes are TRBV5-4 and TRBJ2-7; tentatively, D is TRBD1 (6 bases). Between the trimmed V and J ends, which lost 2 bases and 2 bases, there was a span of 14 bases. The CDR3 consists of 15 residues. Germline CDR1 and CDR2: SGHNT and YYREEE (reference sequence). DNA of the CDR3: TGTGCCAGCAGCTTCCCCGGGACAACACCCTACGAGCAGTACTTC. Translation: CASSFPGTTPYEQYF.

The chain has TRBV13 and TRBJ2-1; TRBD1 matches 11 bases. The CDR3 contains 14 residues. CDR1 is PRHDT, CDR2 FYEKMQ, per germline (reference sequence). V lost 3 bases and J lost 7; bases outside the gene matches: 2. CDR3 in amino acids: CASSFGTGGNEQFF. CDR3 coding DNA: TGTGCCAGCAGCTTTGGGACAGGGGGAAATGAGCAGTTCTTC.

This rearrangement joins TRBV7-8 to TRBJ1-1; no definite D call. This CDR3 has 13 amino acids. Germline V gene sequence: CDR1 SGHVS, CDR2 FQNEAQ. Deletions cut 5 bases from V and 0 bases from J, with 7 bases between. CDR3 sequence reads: CASSLIMNTEAFF. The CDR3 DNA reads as TGTGCCAGCAGCCTAATTATGAACACTGAAGCTTTCTTT.

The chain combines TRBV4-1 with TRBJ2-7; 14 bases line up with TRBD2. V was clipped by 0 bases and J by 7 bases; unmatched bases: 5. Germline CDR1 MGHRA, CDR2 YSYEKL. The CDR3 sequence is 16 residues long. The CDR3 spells CASSQELGLAGVEQYF. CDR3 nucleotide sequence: TGCGCCAGCAGCCAAGAGTTGGGACTAGCGGGAGTTGAGCAGTACTTC.

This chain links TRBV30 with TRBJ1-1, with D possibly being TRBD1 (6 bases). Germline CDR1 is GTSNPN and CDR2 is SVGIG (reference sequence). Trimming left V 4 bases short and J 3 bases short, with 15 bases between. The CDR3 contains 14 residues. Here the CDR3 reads CAWIWGAGHTEAFF. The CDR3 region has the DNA TGTGCCTGGATATGGGGGGCGGGGCACACTGAAGCTTTCTTT.

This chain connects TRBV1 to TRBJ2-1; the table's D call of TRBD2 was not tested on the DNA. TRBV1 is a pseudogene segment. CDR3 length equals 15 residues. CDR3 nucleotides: TGCACCAGCCGTCTAGCGGGGCGAACCTACAATGAGCAGTTCTTC. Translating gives CTSRLAGRTYNEQFF.

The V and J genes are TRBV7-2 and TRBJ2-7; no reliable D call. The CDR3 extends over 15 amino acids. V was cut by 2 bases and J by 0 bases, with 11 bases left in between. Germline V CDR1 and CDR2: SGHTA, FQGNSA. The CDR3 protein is CASSLSGFSSYEQYF. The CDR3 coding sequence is TGTGCCAGCAGCTTAAGTGGTTTCAGCTCCTACGAGCAGTACTTC.

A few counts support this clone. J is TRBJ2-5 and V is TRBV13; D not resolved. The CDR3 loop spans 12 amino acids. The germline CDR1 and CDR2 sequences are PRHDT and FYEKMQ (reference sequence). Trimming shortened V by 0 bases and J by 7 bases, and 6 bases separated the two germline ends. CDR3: CASSLGPGTQYF. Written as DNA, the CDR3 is TGTGCCAGCAGCTTAGGCCCGGGGACCCAGTACTTC.

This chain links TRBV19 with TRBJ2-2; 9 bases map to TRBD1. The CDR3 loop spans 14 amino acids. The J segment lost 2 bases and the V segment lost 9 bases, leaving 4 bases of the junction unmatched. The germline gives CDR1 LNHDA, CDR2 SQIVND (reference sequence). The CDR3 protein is CASRQGDNTGELFF. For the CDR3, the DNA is TGTGCCAGCAGACAGGGGGATAACACCGGGGAGCTGTTTTTT.

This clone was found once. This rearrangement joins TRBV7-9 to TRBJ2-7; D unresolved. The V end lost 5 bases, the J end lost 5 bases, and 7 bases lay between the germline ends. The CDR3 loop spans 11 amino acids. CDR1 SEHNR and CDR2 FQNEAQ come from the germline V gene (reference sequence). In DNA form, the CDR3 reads TGTGCCAGCAGCAAGGCGGACGAGCAGTACTTC. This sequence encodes CASSKADEQYF. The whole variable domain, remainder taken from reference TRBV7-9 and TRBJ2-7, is DTGVSQNPRHKITKRGQNVTFRCDPISEHNRLYWYRQTLGQGPEFLTYFQNEAQLEKSRLLSDRFSAERPKGSFSTLEIQRTEQGDSAMYLCASSKADEQYFGPGTRLTVT.

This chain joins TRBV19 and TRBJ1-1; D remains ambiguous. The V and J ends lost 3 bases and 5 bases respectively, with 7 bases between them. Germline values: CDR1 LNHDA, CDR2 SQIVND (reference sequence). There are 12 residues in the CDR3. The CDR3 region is CASSIRATEAFF. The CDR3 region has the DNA TGTGCCAGTAGTATCCGAGCTACTGAAGCTTTCTTT.

As DNA, the CDR3 is TGCGCCAGCAGCTTGTCAACAGCGGGAGGGCCCCAAAACATTCAGTACTTC. Its protein product is CASSLSTAGGPQNIQYF. V gene TRBV5-1 combines with J gene TRBJ2-4; TRBD2 matches 10 bases. The V segment lost 1 base and the J segment 5 bases; nucleotides outside the gene matches: 9. The CDR3 runs to 17 residues. CDR1 is SGHRS and CDR2 is YFSETQ in the germline V gene.

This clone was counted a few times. Here the CDR3 DNA reads TGTGCCAGCAGCTCAATAGCTAGCGTAACCGGGGAGCTGTTTTTT. Translation gives CASSSIASVTGELFF. V and J are TRBV7-8 and TRBJ2-2, with D possibly TRBD2 on 6 matching bases. Germline assignment: CDR1 SGHVS and CDR2 FQNEAQ. The CDR3 totals 15 residues. The V gene lost 4 bases and the J gene lost 5 bases, with 14 bases spanning the gap.

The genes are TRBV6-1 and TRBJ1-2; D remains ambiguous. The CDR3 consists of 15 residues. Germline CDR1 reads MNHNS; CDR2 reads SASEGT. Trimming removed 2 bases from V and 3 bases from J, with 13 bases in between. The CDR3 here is CASSEWVTGDYGYTF. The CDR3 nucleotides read TGTGCCAGCAGTGAATGGGTTACTGGGGACTATGGCTACACCTTC.

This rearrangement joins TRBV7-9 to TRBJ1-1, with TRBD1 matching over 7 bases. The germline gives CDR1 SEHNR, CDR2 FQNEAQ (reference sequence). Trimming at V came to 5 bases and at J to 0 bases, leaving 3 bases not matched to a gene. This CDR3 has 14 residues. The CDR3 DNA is TGTGCCAGCAGCCGGGGACAGATGAACACTGAAGCTTTCTTT. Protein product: CASSRGQMNTEAFF.

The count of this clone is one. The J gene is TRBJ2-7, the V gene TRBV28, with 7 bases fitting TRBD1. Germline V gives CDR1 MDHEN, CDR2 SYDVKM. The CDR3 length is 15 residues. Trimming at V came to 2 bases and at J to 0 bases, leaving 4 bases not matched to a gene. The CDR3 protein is CASSLGRGTSYEQYF. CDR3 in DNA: TGTGCCAGCAGTTTAGGCAGGGGGACCTCCTACGAGCAGTACTTC.

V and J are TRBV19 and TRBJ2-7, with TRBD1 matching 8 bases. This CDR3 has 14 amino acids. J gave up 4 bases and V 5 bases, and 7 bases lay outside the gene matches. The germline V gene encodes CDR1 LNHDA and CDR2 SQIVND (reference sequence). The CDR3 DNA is TGTGCCAGTAGTGCCGGGACAGGACCTTACGAGCAGTACTTC. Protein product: CASSAGTGPYEQYF. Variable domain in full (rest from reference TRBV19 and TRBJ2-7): DGGITQSPKYLFRKEGQNVTLSCEQNLNHDAMYWYRQDPGQGLRLIYYSQIVNDFQKGDIAEGYSVSREKKESFPLTVTSAQKNPTAFYLCASSAGTGPYEQYFGPGTRLTVT.

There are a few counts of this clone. The CDR3 reads CASSSFGYGYTF. In DNA form, the CDR3 reads TGTGCCAGCAGTAGTTTCGGCTATGGCTACACCTTC. The V and J genes are TRBV25-1 and TRBJ1-2; D unclear. The CDR3 extends over 12 amino acids. Trimming shortened V by 5 bases and J by 4 bases, and 8 bases separated the two germline ends. The germline gives CDR1 MGHDK, CDR2 SYGVNS.

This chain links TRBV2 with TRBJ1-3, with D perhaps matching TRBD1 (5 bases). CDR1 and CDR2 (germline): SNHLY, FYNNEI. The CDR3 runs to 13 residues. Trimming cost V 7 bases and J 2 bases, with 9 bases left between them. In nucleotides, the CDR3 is TGTGCCAGCAAAGGGACCCCTGGAAACACCATATATTTT. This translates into CASKGTPGNTIYF.

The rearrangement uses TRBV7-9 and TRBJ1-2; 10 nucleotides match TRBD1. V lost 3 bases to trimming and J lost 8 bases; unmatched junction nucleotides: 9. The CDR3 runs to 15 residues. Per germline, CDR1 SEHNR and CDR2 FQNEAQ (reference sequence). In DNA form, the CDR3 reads TGTGCCAGCAGCTTTCAGGACAGGGGGTTAAGAGGCTACACCTTC. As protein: CASSFQDRGLRGYTF. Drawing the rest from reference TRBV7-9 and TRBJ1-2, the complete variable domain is DTGVSQNPRHKITKRGQNVTFRCDPISEHNRLYWYRQTLGQGPEFLTYFQNEAQLEKSRLLSDRFSAERPKGSFSTLEIQRTEQGDSAMYLCASSFQDRGLRGYTFGSGTRLTVV.

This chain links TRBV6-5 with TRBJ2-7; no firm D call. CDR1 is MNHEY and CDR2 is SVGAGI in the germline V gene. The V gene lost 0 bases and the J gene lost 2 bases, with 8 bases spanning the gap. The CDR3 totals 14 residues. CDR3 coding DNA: TGTGCCAGCAGTTACTCGAGCACTACCTACGAGCAGTACTTC. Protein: CASSYSSTTYEQYF.

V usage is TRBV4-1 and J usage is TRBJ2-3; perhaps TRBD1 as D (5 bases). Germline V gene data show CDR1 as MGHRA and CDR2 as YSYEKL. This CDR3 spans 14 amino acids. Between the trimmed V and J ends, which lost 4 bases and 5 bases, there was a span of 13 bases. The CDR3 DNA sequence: TGCGCCAGCAGCCGATGGACACTTTTAGATACGCAGTATTTT. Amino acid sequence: CASSRWTLLDTQYF.

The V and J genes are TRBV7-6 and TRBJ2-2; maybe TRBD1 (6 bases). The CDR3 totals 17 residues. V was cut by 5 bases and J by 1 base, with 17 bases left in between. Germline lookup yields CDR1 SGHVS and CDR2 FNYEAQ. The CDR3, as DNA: TGTGCCAGCAGCCCCCCCCTATGGACAGTGAACACCGGGGAGCTGTTTTTT. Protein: CASSPPLWTVNTGELFF. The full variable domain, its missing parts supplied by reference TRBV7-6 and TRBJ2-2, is GAGVSQSPRYKVTKRGQDVALRCDPISGHVSLYWYRQALGQGPEFLTYFNYEAQQDKSGLPNDRFSAERPEGSISTLTIQRTEQRDSAMYRCASSPPLWTVNTGELFFGEGSRLTVL.

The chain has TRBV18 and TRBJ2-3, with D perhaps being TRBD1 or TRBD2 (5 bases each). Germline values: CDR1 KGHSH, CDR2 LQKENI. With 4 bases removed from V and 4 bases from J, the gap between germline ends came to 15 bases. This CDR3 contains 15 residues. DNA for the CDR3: TGTGCCAGCTCACAGGCGGTATTGGGGGCAGATACGCAGTATTTT. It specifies CASSQAVLGADTQYF.

The CDR3 region is CASSPGVNYEQYF. The DNA for the CDR3 is TGTGCCAGTAGCCCAGGGGTCAACTACGAGCAGTACTTC. The chain is built from TRBV19 and TRBJ2-7, with D possibly being TRBD1 (6 bases). There are 13 residues in the CDR3. V was cut by 6 bases and J by 3 bases, with 12 bases left in between. Looked up from germline, CDR1 is LNHDA and CDR2 is SQIVND (reference sequence).

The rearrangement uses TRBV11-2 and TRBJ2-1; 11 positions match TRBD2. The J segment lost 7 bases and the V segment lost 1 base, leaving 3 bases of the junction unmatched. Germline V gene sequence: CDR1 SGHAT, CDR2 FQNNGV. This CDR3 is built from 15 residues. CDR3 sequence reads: CASSLGASGGNEQFF. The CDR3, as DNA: TGTGCCAGCAGCTTAGGTGCTAGCGGGGGGAATGAGCAGTTCTTC.

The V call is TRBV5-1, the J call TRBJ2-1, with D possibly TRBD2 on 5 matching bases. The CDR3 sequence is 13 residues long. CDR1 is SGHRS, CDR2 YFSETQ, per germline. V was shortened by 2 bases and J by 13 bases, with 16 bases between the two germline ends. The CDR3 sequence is CASSLTRTSGQFF. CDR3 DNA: TGCGCCAGCAGCTTAACTCGTACTAGTGGCCAGTTCTTC. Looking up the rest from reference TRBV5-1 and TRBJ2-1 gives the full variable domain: KAGVTQTPRYLIKTRGQQVTLSCSPISGHRSVSWYQQTPGQGLQFLFEYFSETQRNKGNFPGRFSGRQFSNSRSEMNVSTLELGDSALYLCASSLTRTSGQFFGPGTRLTVL.

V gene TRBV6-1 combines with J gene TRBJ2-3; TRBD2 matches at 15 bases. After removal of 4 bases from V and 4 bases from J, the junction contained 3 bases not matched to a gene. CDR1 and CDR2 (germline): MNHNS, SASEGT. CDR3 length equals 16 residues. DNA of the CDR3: TGTGCCAGCAGTGGGGGACTAGCGGGGGGTGCAGATACGCAGTATTTT. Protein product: CASSGGLAGGADTQYF.

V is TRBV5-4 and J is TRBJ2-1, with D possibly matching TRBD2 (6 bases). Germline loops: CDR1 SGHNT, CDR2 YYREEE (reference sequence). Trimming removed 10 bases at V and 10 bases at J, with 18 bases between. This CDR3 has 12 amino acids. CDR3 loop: CASLGRAGEQFF. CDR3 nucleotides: TGTGCCTCCTTGGGCAGGGCGGGAGAGCAGTTCTTC.

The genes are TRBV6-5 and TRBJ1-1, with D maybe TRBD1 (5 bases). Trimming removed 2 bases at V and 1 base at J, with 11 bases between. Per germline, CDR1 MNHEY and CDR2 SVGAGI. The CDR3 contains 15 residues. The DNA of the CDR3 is TGTGCCAGCAGTTACGGTCCAGGGAGGAACACTGAAGCTTTCTTT. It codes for CASSYGPGRNTEAFF.

The CDR3 coding sequence is TGCGCCAGCAGCTTGGCTATGAACTATGGCTACACCTTC. Protein product: CASSLAMNYGYTF. This chain connects TRBV5-1 to TRBJ1-2; D is ambiguous. Germline CDR1 reads SGHRS; CDR2 reads YFSETQ. Between the trimmed V and J ends, which lost 0 bases and 2 bases, there was a span of 5 bases. The CDR3 loop spans 13 amino acids.